This TCR beta chain emerged from a study of blood T cell repertoires in COVID-19. As for the study in general: Specimens from acute and convalescent COVID-19 originated in the United States, Italy and Spain. From T cells, B-cell-depleted T cells, or PBMCs came the material, which was cDNA or gDNA.

Original analysis: Amplification from reference gene primers served as the basis for estimated nucleated cell counts. Libraries were prepared by immunoSEQ multiplex PCR; TCRdb keeps only in-frame clonotypes and omits some of them. V and J calls and clone size are given by that table; D and trimming were obtained from the DNA. The sample contains about 170,000 clones, under 90% of which appear only once. The CDR3 is made up of 15 amino acids. V shed 3 bases and J 7 bases; nucleotides not matched to a gene: 7. CDR1 SGHVS and CDR2 FQNEAQ come from the germline V gene. This sequence originates from a woman of 80 years or more with active or convalescent COVID-19. The sample was peripheral blood. The chain recombines TRBV7-8 with TRBJ2-1; 9 nucleotides align to TRBD2. In DNA form, the CDR3 reads TGTGCCAGCAGCTTGGGACTAGCTAGCAGAAATGAGCAGTTCTTC. It encodes CASSLGLASRNEQFF. The full variable domain, in which reference TRBV7-8 and TRBJ2-1 provide the parts outside the CDR3, is GAGVSQSPRYKVAKRGQDVALRCDPISGHVSLFWYQQALGQGPEFLTYFQNEAQLDKSGLPSDRFFAERPEGSVSTLKIQRTQQEDSAVYLCASSLGLASRNEQFFGPGTRLTVL.